The clone carrying this TCR beta chain was seen once. The data belong to a study of shared clonotypes between healthy human individuals. Trimming shortened V by 1 base and J by 6 bases, and 9 bases separated the two germline ends. The CDR3 consists of 13 residues. Germline loops: CDR1 SGHTA, CDR2 FQGNSA. CD4+ cells were split into CD45RA+ naive and CD45RA-negative memory subsets. Sequenced by immunoSEQ multiplex PCR; TCRdb stores in-frame clones only, minus some. This table holds roughly 1,100,000 clones, about 76% found once. The sample taken for sequencing was memory CD4+ T cells sorted from blood. Documented subset: CD45RA-negative fraction. The rearrangement joins TRBV7-2 to TRBJ1-2; no clear D. This sequence originates from a man aged 18 to 30 in good health. The CDR3 DNA is TGTGCCAGCAGCTTAGTGGCGCTGGATGGCTACACCTTC. Its protein is CASSLVALDGYTF.